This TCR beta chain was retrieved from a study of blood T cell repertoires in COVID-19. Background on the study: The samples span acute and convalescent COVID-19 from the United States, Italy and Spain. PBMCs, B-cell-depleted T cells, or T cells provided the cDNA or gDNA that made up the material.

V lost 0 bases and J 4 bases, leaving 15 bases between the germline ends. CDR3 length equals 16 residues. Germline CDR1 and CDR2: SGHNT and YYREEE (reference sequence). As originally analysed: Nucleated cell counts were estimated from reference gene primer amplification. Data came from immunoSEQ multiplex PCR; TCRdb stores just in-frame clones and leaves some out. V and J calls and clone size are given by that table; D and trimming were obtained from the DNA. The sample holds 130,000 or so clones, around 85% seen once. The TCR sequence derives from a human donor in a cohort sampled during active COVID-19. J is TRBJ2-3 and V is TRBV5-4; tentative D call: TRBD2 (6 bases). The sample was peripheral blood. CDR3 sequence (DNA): TGTGCCAGCAGCTTGGATGGCGGGAACTCGCCAGATACGCAGTATTTT. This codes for CASSLDGGNSPDTQYF.